The 5 T cell receptor beta chains below all came from one sample that was sequenced in a study of blood T cells in healthy people across ages. Together with a sample-barcoded 5' primer, a J-beta primer mix was included in a second PCR lasting roughly 7 to 11 cycles. TCRdb re-analysed the 5' RACE reads in MiXCR, keeping a single row per CDR3 protein. The sample has roughly 2 million distinct CDR3 sequences; about 49% are singletons. The source material was blood. Receptors were obtained from a woman between 40 and 55 years old in good health.

This clonotype turned up a few times. The chain recombines TRBV7-2 with TRBJ2-1; 15 bases are a match to TRBD2. The CDR3 is made up of 18 amino acids. Germline CDR1 SGHTA, CDR2 FQGNSA. Trimming at V came to 2 bases and at J to 5 bases, leaving 7 bases not matched to a gene. The CDR3 region is CASSLFPGLAGGNNEQFF. CDR3 coding DNA: TGTGCCAGCAGCTTATTCCCGGGACTAGCGGGGGGAAACAATGAGCAGTTCTTC.

J is TRBJ2-5 and V is TRBV6-6; D is uncertain. Trimming took off 6 bases at V and 2 bases at J, with 10 bases between the two ends. Per germline, CDR1 MNHNY and CDR2 SVGAGI (reference sequence). The CDR3 length is 13 residues. In nucleotides, the CDR3 is TGTGCCAGCAGGTCCGTCAGACAAGAGACCCAGTACTTC. It specifies CASRSVRQETQYF.

This clonotype was recorded only once. This chain uses TRBV9 with TRBJ2-1, with TRBD2 matching over 8 bases. The trim removed 4 bases at V and 2 bases at J, leaving 8 bases unmatched. CDR3 size: 16 residues. Germline V lookup: CDR1 SGDLS, CDR2 YYNGEE. The CDR3 nucleotides read TGTGCCAGCAGCCCCCTTAGCGGGGAACCCTACAATGAGCAGTTCTTC. Its translation: CASSPLSGEPYNEQFF.

The rearrangement links TRBV28 to TRBJ2-7; 7 bases are shared with TRBD1. Germline CDR1 and CDR2: MDHEN and SYDVKM. This CDR3 contains 15 residues. V shed 8 bases, J shed 0 bases, and the junction held 10 bases outside the gene matches. The CDR3 is CASADRERPSYEQYF. In DNA, the CDR3 is TGTGCCAGCGCAGACAGGGAGCGACCCTCCTACGAGCAGTACTTC.

The chain uses TRBV7-8 and TRBJ2-5, with TRBD2 matching over 10 bases. The CDR3 extends over 18 amino acids. The germline V gene encodes CDR1 SGHVS and CDR2 FQNEAQ. V dropped 0 bases and J dropped 2; count of bases not matched to a gene: 9. The CDR3 region is CASSLASLAGARQETQYF. CDR3 nucleotides: TGTGCCAGCAGCTTAGCTAGCCTAGCGGGGGCCCGTCAAGAGACCCAGTACTTC. Variable domain in full (rest from reference TRBV7-8 and TRBJ2-5): GAGVSQSPRYKVAKRGQDVALRCDPISGHVSLFWYQQALGQGPEFLTYFQNEAQLDKSGLPSDRFFAERPEGSVSTLKIQRTQQEDSAVYLCASSLASLAGARQETQYFGPGTRLLVL.